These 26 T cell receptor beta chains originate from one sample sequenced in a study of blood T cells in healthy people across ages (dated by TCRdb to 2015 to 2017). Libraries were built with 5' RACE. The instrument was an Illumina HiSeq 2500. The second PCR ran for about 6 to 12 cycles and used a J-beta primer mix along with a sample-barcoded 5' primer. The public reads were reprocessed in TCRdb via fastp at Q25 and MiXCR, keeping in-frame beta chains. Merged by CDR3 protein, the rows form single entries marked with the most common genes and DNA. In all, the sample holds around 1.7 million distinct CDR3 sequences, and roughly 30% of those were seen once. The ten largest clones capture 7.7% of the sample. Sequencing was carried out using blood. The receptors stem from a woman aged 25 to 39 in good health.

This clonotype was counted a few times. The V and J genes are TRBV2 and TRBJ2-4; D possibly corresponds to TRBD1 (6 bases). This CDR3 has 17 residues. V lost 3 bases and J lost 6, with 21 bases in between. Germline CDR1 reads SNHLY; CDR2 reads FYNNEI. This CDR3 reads CASSEYSHRDISNIQYF. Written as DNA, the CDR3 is TGTGCCAGCAGTGAGTATTCACACCGGGACATCTCAAACATTCAGTACTTC.

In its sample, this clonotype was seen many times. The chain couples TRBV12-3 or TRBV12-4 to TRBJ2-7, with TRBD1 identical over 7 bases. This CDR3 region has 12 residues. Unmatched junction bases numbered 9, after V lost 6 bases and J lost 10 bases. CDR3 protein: CASRAQNRGQYF. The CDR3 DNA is TGTGCCAGCAGGGCCCAGAACAGGGGTCAGTACTTC.

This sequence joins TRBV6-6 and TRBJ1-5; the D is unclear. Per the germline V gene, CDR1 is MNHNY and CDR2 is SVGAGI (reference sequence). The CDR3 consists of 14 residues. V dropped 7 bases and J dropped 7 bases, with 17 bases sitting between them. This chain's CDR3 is CASNLAGEEQPQHF. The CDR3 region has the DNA TGTGCCAGCAATCTAGCCGGGGAGGAACAGCCCCAGCATTTT.

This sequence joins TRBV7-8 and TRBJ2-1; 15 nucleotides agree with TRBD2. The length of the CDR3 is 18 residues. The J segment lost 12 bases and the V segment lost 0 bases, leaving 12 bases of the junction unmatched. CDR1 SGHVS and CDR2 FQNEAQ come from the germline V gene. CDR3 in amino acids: CASSLAYPGLAGGRVQFF. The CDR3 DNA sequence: TGTGCCAGCAGCTTAGCGTACCCGGGACTAGCGGGAGGTAGGGTGCAGTTCTTC.

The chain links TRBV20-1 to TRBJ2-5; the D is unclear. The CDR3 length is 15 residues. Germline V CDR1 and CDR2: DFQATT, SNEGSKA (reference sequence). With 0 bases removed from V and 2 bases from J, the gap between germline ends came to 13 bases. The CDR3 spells CSARDPTRQQETQYF. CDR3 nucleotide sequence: TGCAGTGCTAGAGATCCTACCCGGCAGCAAGAGACCCAGTACTTC.

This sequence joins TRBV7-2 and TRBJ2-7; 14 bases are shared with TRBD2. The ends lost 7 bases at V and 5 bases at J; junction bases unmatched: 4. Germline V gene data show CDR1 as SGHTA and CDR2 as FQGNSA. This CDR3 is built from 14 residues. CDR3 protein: CASTWTSGRNEQYF. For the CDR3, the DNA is TGTGCCAGCACCTGGACTAGCGGGAGGAACGAGCAGTACTTC.

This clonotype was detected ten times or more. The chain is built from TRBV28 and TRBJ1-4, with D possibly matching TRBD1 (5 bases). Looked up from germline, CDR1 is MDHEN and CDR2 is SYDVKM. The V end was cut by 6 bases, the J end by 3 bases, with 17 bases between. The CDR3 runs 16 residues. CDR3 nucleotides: TGTGCCAGCAGGTACCATAAACAGGTGGCTAATGAAAAACTGTTTTTT. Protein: CASRYHKQVANEKLFF.

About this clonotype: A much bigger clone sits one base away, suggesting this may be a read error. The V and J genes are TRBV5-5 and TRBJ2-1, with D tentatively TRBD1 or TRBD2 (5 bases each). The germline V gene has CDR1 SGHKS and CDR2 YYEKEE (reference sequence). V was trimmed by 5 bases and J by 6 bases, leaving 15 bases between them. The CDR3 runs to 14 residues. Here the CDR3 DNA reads TGTGCCAGCAGAATAGGACGGGGCGGCAATGAGCAGTTCTTC. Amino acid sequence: CASRIGRGGNEQFF.

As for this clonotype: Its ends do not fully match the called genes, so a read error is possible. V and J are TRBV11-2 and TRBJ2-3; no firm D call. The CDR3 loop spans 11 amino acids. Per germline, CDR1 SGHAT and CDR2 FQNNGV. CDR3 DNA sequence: TGTGCCAGCAGCTTAGTGAATACGCAGTGTTTT. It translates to CASSLVNTQCF.

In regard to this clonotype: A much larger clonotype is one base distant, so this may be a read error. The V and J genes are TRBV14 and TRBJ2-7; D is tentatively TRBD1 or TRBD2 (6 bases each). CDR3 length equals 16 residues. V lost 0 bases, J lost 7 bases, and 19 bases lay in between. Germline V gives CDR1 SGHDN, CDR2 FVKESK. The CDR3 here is CASSQDPGASYNEQYF. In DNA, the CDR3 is TGTGCCAGCAGCCAAGACCCGGGGGCATCCTACAATGAGCAGTACTTC.

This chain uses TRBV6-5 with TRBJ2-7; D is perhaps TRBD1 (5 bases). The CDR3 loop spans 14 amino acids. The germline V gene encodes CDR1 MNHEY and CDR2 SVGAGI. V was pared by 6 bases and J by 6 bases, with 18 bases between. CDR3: CASRALDSSREQYF. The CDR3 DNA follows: TGTGCCAGCAGGGCACTCGACAGTTCCCGCGAGCAGTACTTC.

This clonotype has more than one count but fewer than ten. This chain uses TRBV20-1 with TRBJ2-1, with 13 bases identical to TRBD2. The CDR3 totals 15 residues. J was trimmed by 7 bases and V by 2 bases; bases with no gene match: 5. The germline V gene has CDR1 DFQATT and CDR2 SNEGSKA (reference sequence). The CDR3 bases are TGCAGTGCTAGATCGGGACTAGCGGGATTGAATGAGCAGTTCTTC. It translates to CSARSGLAGLNEQFF.

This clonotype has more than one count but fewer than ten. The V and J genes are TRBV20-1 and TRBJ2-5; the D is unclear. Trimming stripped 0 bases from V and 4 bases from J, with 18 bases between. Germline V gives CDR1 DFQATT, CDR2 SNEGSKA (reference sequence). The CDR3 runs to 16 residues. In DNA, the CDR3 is TGCAGTGCTAGAGACCCGGGTAGAAGTAGAGGAGAGACCCAGTACTTC. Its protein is CSARDPGRSRGETQYF.

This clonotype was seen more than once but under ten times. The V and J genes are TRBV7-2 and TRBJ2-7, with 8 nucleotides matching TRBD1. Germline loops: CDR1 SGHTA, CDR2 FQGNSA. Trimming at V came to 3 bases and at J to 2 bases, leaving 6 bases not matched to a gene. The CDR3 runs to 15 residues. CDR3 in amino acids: CASSFDRGPTYEQYF. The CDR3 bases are TGTGCCAGCAGCTTCGACAGGGGACCAACCTACGAGCAGTACTTC.

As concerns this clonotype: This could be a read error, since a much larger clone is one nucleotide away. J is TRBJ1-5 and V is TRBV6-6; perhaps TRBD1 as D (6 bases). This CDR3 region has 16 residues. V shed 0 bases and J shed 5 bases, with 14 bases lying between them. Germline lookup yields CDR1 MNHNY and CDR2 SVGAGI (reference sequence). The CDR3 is CASSYSEDSIDQPQHF. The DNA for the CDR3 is TGTGCCAGCAGTTACTCAGAGGACAGTATCGATCAGCCCCAGCATTTT.

DNA for the CDR3: TGTGCCAGCAGCGCGGGAAATTTGGGCTATGGCTACACCTTC. Its translation: CASSAGNLGYGYTF. This chain joins TRBV7-2 and TRBJ1-2; unclear D gene. The germline CDR1 and CDR2 sequences are SGHTA and FQGNSA. Trimming stripped 5 bases from V and 4 bases from J, with 14 bases between. CDR3 length: 14 residues.

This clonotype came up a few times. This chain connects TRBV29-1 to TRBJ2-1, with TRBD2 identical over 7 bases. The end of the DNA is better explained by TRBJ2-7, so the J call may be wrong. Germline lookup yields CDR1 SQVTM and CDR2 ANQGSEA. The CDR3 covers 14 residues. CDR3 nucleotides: TGCAGCGCCCAGCCGGGAGGTCGACACAATGAGCAGTACTTC. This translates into CSAQPGGRHNEQYF.

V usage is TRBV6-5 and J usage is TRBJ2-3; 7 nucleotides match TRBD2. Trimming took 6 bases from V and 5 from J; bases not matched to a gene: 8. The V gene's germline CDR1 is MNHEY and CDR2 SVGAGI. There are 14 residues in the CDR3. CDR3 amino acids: CASSRSGIQDTQYF. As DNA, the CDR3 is TGTGCCAGCAGCCGGAGCGGGATTCAAGATACGCAGTATTTT.

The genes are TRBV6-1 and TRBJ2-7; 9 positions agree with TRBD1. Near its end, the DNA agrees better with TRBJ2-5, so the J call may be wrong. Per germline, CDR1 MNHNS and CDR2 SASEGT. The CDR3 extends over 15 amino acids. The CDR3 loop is CASSEVTGGGETQYF. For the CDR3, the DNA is TGTGCCAGCAGTGAAGTGACAGGGGGGGGAGAGACCCAGTACTTC.

CDR3 in DNA: TGTGCCATCAGTGAGTCGTCGCAGTCGTATGGCTACACCTTC. Its translation is CAISESSQSYGYTF. This chain uses TRBV10-3 with TRBJ1-2; D is unclear. CDR3 length: 14 residues. Germline assignment: CDR1 ENHRY and CDR2 SYGVKD. V gave up 0 bases and J gave up 5 bases, with 10 bases separating them.

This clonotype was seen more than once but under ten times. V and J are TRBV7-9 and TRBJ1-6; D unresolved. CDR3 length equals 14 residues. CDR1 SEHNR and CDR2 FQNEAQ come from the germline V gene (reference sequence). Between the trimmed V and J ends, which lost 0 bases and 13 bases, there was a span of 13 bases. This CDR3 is CASSLAGRESPLHF. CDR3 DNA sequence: TGTGCCAGCAGCTTAGCGGGGAGGGAGTCCCCCCTCCACTTT.

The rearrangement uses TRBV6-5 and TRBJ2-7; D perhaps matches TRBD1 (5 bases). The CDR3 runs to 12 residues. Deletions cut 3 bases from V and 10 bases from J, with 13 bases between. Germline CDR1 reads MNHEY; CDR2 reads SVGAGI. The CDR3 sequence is CASSYTGRTQYF. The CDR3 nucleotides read TGTGCCAGCAGTTATACAGGCCGTACCCAGTACTTC.

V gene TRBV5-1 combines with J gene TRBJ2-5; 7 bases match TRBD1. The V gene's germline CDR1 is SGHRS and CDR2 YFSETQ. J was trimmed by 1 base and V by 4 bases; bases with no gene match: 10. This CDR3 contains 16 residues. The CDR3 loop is CASSLTTGQIQETQYF. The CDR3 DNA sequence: TGCGCCAGCAGCCTTACAACGGGACAGATCCAAGAGACCCAGTACTTC.

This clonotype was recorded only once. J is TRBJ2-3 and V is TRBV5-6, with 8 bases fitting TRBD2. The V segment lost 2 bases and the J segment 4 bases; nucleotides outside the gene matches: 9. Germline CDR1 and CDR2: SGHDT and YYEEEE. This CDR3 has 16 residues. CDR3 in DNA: TGTGCCAGCAGCTTCCCCTGGCGGGAGGTCTCAGATACGCAGTATTTT. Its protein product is CASSFPWREVSDTQYF.

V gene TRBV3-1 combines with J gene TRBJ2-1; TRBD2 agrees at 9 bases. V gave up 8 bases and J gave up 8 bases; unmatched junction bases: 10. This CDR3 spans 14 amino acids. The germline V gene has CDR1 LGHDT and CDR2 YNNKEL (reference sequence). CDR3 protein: CASGREGRFDEQFF. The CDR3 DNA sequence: TGTGCCAGCGGGCGGGAGGGCCGGTTCGATGAGCAGTTCTTC.

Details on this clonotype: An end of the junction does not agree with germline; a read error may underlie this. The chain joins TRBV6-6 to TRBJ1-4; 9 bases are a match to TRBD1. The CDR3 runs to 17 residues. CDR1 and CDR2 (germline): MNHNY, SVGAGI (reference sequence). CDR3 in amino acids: CASKPEMGQGRNGKRFF. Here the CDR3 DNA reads TGTGCCAGCAAACCGGAAATGGGACAGGGAAGGAATGGAAAACGGTTTTTT.